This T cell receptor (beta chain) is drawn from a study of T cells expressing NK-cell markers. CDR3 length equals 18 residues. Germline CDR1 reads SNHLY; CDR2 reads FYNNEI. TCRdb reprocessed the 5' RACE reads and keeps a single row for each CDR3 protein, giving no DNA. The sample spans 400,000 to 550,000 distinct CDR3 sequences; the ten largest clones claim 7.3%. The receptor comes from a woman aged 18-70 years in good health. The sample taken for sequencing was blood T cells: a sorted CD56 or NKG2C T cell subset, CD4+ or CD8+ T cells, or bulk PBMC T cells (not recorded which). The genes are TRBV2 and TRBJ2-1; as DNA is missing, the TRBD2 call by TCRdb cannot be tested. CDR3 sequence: CASSEYGRLAPVVHEQFF.